These 28 T cell receptor beta chains were sequenced from one sample in a study of cytomegalovirus exposure and HLA in healthy donors (dated by TCRdb to about 2017). The library was obtained by the immunoSEQ multiplex PCR assay. For the multiplex PCR, a mixture combining 60 forward primers for TCR Vbeta segments and 13 reverse primers for TCR Jbeta segments was used. TCRdb's version of the immuneACCESS table is confined to in-frame rearrangements and falls short of the full clone set. An unresolved V gene accounts for under half of the shortfall where checked; the remainder is of unknown origin. The sample profile shows 90,000 to 100,000 clones; 60% to 80% of them were found once. The ten largest clones take up 19% of the sample. The sequencing sample was made of PBMCs. All receptors come from a woman aged 60 to 75 in good health and CMV-seropositive.

This chain uses TRBV18 with TRBJ2-2; 12 bases match TRBD1. J was trimmed by 5 bases and V by 2 bases; bases with no gene match: 9. Germline CDR1 reads KGHSH; CDR2 reads LQKENI. The CDR3 covers 18 residues. The CDR3 coding sequence is TGTGCCAGCTCACCAGGGACAGGGGGCGGATTGAGGACCGGGGAGCTGTTTTTT. Its protein product is CASSPGTGGGLRTGELFF.

The chain carries TRBV7-2 and TRBJ2-2, with TRBD2 matching 7 bases. The CDR3 sequence is 15 residues long. Germline values: CDR1 SGHTA, CDR2 FQGNSA. V shed 5 bases and J 1 base; nucleotides not matched to a gene: 4. The DNA of the CDR3 is TGTGCCAGCAGCCGAGCGGGGCTGAACACCGGGGAGCTGTTTTTT. Encoded protein: CASSRAGLNTGELFF.

The genes are TRBV2 and TRBJ2-2, with 11 bases matching TRBD2. The germline CDR1 and CDR2 sequences are SNHLY and FYNNEI. J was trimmed by 7 bases and V by 8 bases; bases with no gene match: 12. This CDR3 is 16 amino acids long. The CDR3 bases are TGTGCCAGCGGCCTGGCTAGCGGGAGGTCTATCGGGGAGCTGTTTTTT. It translates to CASGLASGRSIGELFF.

The chain carries TRBV27 and TRBJ2-7, with 7 bases that match TRBD2. The CDR3 is 14 residues long. V lost 4 bases to trimming and J lost 3 bases; unmatched junction nucleotides: 6. CDR1 and CDR2 (germline): MNHEY, SMNVEV (reference sequence). The CDR3 bases are TGTGCCAGCAGTTACCGGGGAGGGAGCTACGAGCAGTACTTC. The encoded protein is CASSYRGGSYEQYF.

Here the CDR3 reads CASSESITSGSDTQYF. The CDR3 coding sequence is TGCGCCAGCAGTGAGTCGATAACTAGCGGGTCGGATACGCAGTATTTT. The chain uses TRBV10-1 and TRBJ2-3; TRBD2 matches 9 bases. The length of the CDR3 is 16 residues. The ends lost 0 bases at V and 6 bases at J; junction bases unmatched: 7. The V gene's germline CDR1 is WNHNN and CDR2 SYGVQD (reference sequence).

V usage is TRBV5-6 and J usage is TRBJ2-1, with D tentatively TRBD2 (5 bases). V was trimmed by 1 base and J by 7 bases, leaving 9 bases between them. The CDR3 spans 13 residues. CDR1 is SGHDT, CDR2 YYEEEE, per germline. The CDR3 nucleotides read TGTGCCAGCAGCTTGCCTAGCTGGAATGAGCAGTTCTTC. Translated: CASSLPSWNEQFF.

The rearrangement uses TRBV15 and TRBJ1-4, with 8 bases identical to TRBD1. CDR1 and CDR2 from the germline V gene are LNHNV and YYDKDF (reference sequence). The V gene end was trimmed by 1 base and the J gene end by 7 bases; junction bases not matched to a gene: 8. The CDR3 is 16 amino acids. The CDR3 DNA follows: TGTGCCACCAGCAGAGGGCGCGCAGGGGGCAGTGAAAAACTGTTTTTT. Translation gives CATSRGRAGGSEKLFF. Filled out from reference TRBV15 and TRBJ1-4, the complete variable domain reads DAMVIQNPRYQVTQFGKPVTLSCSQTLNHNVMYWYQQKSSQAPKLLFHYYDKDFNNEADTPDNFQSRRPNTSFCFLDIRSPGLGDTAMYLCATSRGRAGGSEKLFFGSGTQLSVL.

The chain combines TRBV15 with TRBJ2-1; 14 nucleotides match TRBD2. There are 17 residues in the CDR3. The junction had 12 bases not matched to a gene; V was cut back by 5 bases and J by 9 bases. Germline V gene lookup returns CDR1 LNHNV and CDR2 YYDKDF (reference sequence). The CDR3 DNA reads as TGTGCCACCAGCCGACGATCGGGGACTAGCGGGAGTCGTGAGCAGTTCTTC. It specifies CATSRRSGTSGSREQFF.

The V and J genes are TRBV6-1 and TRBJ2-2; D unresolved. Between the trimmed V and J ends, which lost 4 bases and 2 bases, there was a span of 14 bases. CDR1 is MNHNS and CDR2 is SASEGT in the germline V gene. CDR3 length: 16 residues. The CDR3, as DNA: TGTGCCAGCAGTGCCCAGGTATCTCAAAACACCGGGGAGCTGTTTTTT. This translates into CASSAQVSQNTGELFF.

The chain links TRBV10-3 to TRBJ2-1; 7 positions agree with TRBD2. The germline gives CDR1 ENHRY, CDR2 SYGVKD. This CDR3 is built from 15 residues. J lost 7 bases, V lost 11 bases, and 17 bases had no gene match. The CDR3 DNA follows: TGTGCCTTGCGGGTGAGGGAGGGCCGCGGGAATGAGCAGTTCTTC. It is translated as CALRVREGRGNEQFF.

V usage is TRBV5-6 and J usage is TRBJ2-3; 7 bases map to TRBD2. The CDR3 is made up of 16 amino acids. The junction had 13 bases not matched to a gene; V was cut back by 4 bases and J by 5 bases. Germline V gene lookup returns CDR1 SGHDT and CDR2 YYEEEE. The CDR3 protein is CASSRLRTQRGDTQYF. CDR3 coding DNA: TGTGCCAGCAGCCGATTACGAACTCAGCGGGGAGATACGCAGTATTTT.

The chain links TRBV10-3 to TRBJ2-7, with TRBD2 as a possible D gene (5 bases). CDR1 and CDR2 (germline): ENHRY, SYGVKD. Trimming cost V 2 bases and J 6 bases, with 20 bases left between them. The CDR3 length is 16 residues. CDR3 coding DNA: TGTGCCATCAGTGAGCTCGTGGGAGACTCGGCTGGCGAGCAGTACTTC. Translated: CAISELVGDSAGEQYF.

This sequence joins TRBV9 and TRBJ1-5; no clear D. CDR1 and CDR2 (germline): SGDLS, YYNGEE. CDR3 size: 13 residues. Trimming removed 4 bases at V and 5 bases at J, with 10 bases between. Here the CDR3 DNA reads TGTGCCAGCAGCCAATACCCAGATCAGCCCCAGCATTTT. Translated: CASSQYPDQPQHF.

This chain links TRBV2 with TRBJ1-4, with 10 nucleotides matching TRBD1. This CDR3 has 14 amino acids. CDR1 and CDR2 (germline): SNHLY, FYNNEI. Unmatched junction bases numbered 5, after V lost 6 bases and J lost 7 bases. The CDR3 sequence: CASSRDRGSEKLFF. As DNA, the CDR3 is TGTGCCAGCAGCAGGGACAGGGGTAGTGAAAAACTGTTTTTT.

V usage is TRBV7-2 and J usage is TRBJ2-1, with 8 bases that match TRBD2. Germline lookup yields CDR1 SGHTA and CDR2 FQGNSA. The CDR3 is 12 amino acids. The trim removed 6 bases at V and 6 bases at J, leaving 1 base unmatched. The CDR3 DNA is TGTGCCAGCAGGCGGGAGGTCAATGAGCAGTTCTTC. It is translated as CASRREVNEQFF.

CDR3 in amino acids: CASSISRFQPQHF. Here the CDR3 DNA reads TGTGCCAGTAGTATTTCCCGTTTTCAGCCCCAGCATTTT. The chain is built from TRBV19 and TRBJ1-5; D unclear. From germline, CDR1 is LNHDA and CDR2 SQIVND (reference sequence). This CDR3 has 13 residues. V was clipped by 3 bases and J by 6 bases, with 9 bases between them.

V is TRBV4-2 and J is TRBJ1-5; D is perhaps TRBD1 (5 bases). There are 15 residues in the CDR3. CDR1 LGHNA and CDR2 YNFKEQ come from the germline V gene. Trimming stripped 2 bases from V and 3 bases from J, with 11 bases between. The CDR3 sequence: CASSQQQANNQPQHF. The CDR3 DNA follows: TGTGCCAGCAGCCAACAACAGGCCAACAATCAGCCCCAGCATTTT.

The J gene is TRBJ1-6, the V gene TRBV11-2; 8 positions match TRBD1. This CDR3 has 15 amino acids. Germline V gene lookup returns CDR1 SGHAT and CDR2 FQNNGV. V shed 3 bases and J 9 bases; nucleotides not matched to a gene: 7. The CDR3, as DNA: TGTGCCAGCAGCTTTGGACAGGGTGTAGGTTCACCCCTCCACTTT. This sequence encodes CASSFGQGVGSPLHF.

The V and J genes are TRBV2 and TRBJ2-2; 10 bases are a match to TRBD2. Trimming at V came to 6 bases and at J to 4 bases, leaving 5 bases not matched to a gene. This CDR3 spans 15 amino acids. Per the germline V gene, CDR1 is SNHLY and CDR2 is FYNNEI. For the CDR3, the DNA is TGTGCCAGCAGGGAGGGACTAGCGTCCACCGGGGAGCTGTTTTTT. The encoded protein is CASREGLASTGELFF.

The V gene is TRBV5-4, the J gene TRBJ2-3; 11 nucleotides align to TRBD2. The CDR3 is made up of 16 amino acids. The junction had 5 bases not matched to a gene; V was cut back by 4 bases and J by 1 base. Germline V gene data show CDR1 as SGHNT and CDR2 as YYREEE (reference sequence). The CDR3 DNA reads as TGTGCCAGCAGCACGCGTAGCGGGAGGGGCACAGATACGCAGTATTTT. It codes for CASSTRSGRGTDTQYF.

J is TRBJ1-1 and V is TRBV6-8, with a weak D call TRBD1 (5 bases). The V gene's germline CDR1 is MNHGY and CDR2 SAAAGT. The ends were cut back, 8 bases at V and 1 base at J, with 14 bases in the middle. This CDR3 spans 14 amino acids. CDR3 coding DNA: TGTGCCAGCTTACAGAACGGGGGGAACACTGAAGCTTTCTTT. This translates into CASLQNGGNTEAFF.

This clone was counted between two and nine times. The chain is built from TRBV6-5 and TRBJ2-7; tentatively, D is TRBD1 (6 bases). V lost 4 bases, J lost 2 bases, and 6 bases lay in between. Germline V gene data show CDR1 as MNHEY and CDR2 as SVGAGI. The CDR3 length is 12 residues. The CDR3 protein is CASSSGAYEQYF. In DNA, the CDR3 is TGTGCCAGCAGTTCAGGGGCCTACGAGCAGTACTTC.

Many counts were recorded for this clone. The rearrangement uses TRBV6-4 and TRBJ2-3; 11 bases map to TRBD1. The CDR3 extends over 15 amino acids. Germline lookup yields CDR1 MRHNA and CDR2 SNTAGT. Trimming took 6 bases from V and 4 from J; bases not matched to a gene: 6. The CDR3 here is CASSGGQGAADTQYF. CDR3 in DNA: TGTGCCAGCAGCGGAGGACAGGGGGCCGCAGATACGCAGTATTTT.

The chain couples TRBV15 to TRBJ1-2, with D possibly matching TRBD1 (5 bases). Germline CDR1 and CDR2: LNHNV and YYDKDF (reference sequence). The CDR3 covers 14 residues. V dropped 0 bases and J dropped 3 bases, with 8 bases sitting between them. The CDR3 region is CATSRDRGYYGYTF. Written as DNA, the CDR3 is TGTGCCACCAGCAGAGATCGGGGGTACTATGGCTACACCTTC.

The gene calls are TRBV6-6 and TRBJ2-2; 10 bases are shared with TRBD2. V gave up 7 bases and J gave up 3 bases; unmatched junction bases: 5. The CDR3 length is 15 residues. Germline lookup yields CDR1 MNHNY and CDR2 SVGAGI (reference sequence). Written as DNA, the CDR3 is TGTGCCAGCATCAGCGGGAGGGTAGACACCGGGGAGCTGTTTTTT. This encodes CASISGRVDTGELFF.

The V and J genes are TRBV29-1 and TRBJ2-1, with D uncertain. Deletions cut 4 bases from V and 2 bases from J, with 3 bases between. The CDR3 runs to 11 residues. CDR1 SQVTM and CDR2 ANQGSEA come from the germline V gene. The CDR3 protein is CSVGPYNEQFF. In nucleotides, the CDR3 is TGCAGCGTTGGGCCCTACAATGAGCAGTTCTTC.

The chain carries TRBV18 and TRBJ2-5; 7 bases line up with TRBD1. The CDR3 totals 15 residues. Germline trimming cut 3 bases from V and 5 bases from J; bases unmatched to any gene: 9. Looked up from germline, CDR1 is KGHSH and CDR2 is LQKENI. In DNA form, the CDR3 reads TGTGCCAGCTCACCGACAGGGATTGTAGGGGAGACCCAGTACTTC. Translation gives CASSPTGIVGETQYF.

This clone showed up just a few times. At one end, the junction sequence differs from germline, possibly due to a read error. V is TRBV7-2 and J is TRBJ1-3; D is perhaps TRBD1 (6 bases). Germline V gene lookup returns CDR1 SGHTA and CDR2 FQGNSA. The CDR3 covers 15 residues. CDR3 in DNA: TGTGCCAGCAGCGTAGCCGGGACACCTGGAAACACCATATATTTT. Its protein product is CASSVAGTPGNTIYF.